The 3 T cell receptor beta chains below come from one sample, sequenced in a study of T cells in localized non-small cell lung cancer. Method: immunoSEQ multiplex PCR; TCRdb's copy keeps in-frame clones and lacks some. Here the sample spans about 41,000 clones, roughly four fifths being singletons. Sample: PBMCs, taken before any cancer treatment. These receptors were obtained from a man between 40 and 69 years old with stage II lung adenocarcinoma.

This clone was found once. The V gene is TRBV14, the J gene TRBJ2-5; D uncertain. The CDR3 consists of 12 residues. Deletions cut 2 bases from V and 7 bases from J, with 8 bases between. Germline V gives CDR1 SGHDN, CDR2 FVKESK. This CDR3 reads CASSQSWGTQYF. The CDR3 region has the DNA TGTGCCAGCAGCCAATCCTGGGGGACCCAGTACTTC.

This clone showed up just a few times. The chain employs TRBV19 and TRBJ1-5, with TRBD1 matching 7 bases. CDR1 and CDR2 (germline): LNHDA, SQIVND (reference sequence). The CDR3 consists of 15 residues. Losses at the gene ends were 3 bases for V and 1 base for J; bases not matched to a gene: 3. CDR3 in DNA: TGTGCCAGTAGTATGACAGGGCCCAGCAATCAGCCCCAGCATTTT. As protein: CASSMTGPSNQPQHF.

This sequence joins TRBV19 and TRBJ2-1; 7 bases fit TRBD2. The germline V gene has CDR1 LNHDA and CDR2 SQIVND (reference sequence). V shed 0 bases and J 9 bases; nucleotides not matched to a gene: 11. CDR3 length: 16 amino acids. The CDR3 DNA is TGTGCCAGTAGTATAGAGCCAGCGGGAAGGTATAGTGAGCAGTTCTTC. This translates into CASSIEPAGRYSEQFF.